This entry lists 17 T cell receptor beta chains sequenced from one sample in a study of identical twins (TCRdb year 2016). Libraries came from 5' RACE. These reads were obtained on an Illumina HiSeq 2000. The raw public data were reprocessed by TCRdb itself: fastp quality trimming at Q25, MiXCR clonotype calling, in-frame beta chains only. When rows share a CDR3 protein, they turn into one entry using the most common DNA and genes. This sample has approximately 240,000 distinct CDR3 sequences in its table, and roughly 13% of those were observed once. The ten largest clonotypes hold 8.8% of the sample. What was sequenced was memory (CD45RO+) T cells sorted from blood. The cell subset or site label, as the study defines it: CD45RO+ enriched T cells. The origin of the receptors is a woman younger than 35 in good health.

This clonotype was recorded many times. The chain links TRBV4-3 to TRBJ1-1; no clear D. The ends were cut back, 1 base at V and 6 bases at J, with 12 bases in the middle. Germline assignment: CDR1 LGHNA and CDR2 YSLEER. The CDR3 sequence is 14 residues long. CDR3 sequence: CASSQVRGEAEAFF. CDR3 DNA sequence: TGCGCCAGCAGCCAAGTCCGGGGTGAAGCTGAAGCTTTCTTT.

V is TRBV5-5 and J is TRBJ1-1; D gene unclear. This CDR3 is built from 13 residues. Trimming pared 3 bases from V and 2 bases from J, leaving 8 bases between. The germline CDR1 and CDR2 sequences are SGHKS and YYEKEE (reference sequence). The CDR3 nucleotides are TGTGCCAGCAGCTCTATGGGCAACACTGAAGCTTTCTTT. Protein product: CASSSMGNTEAFF.

There are many counts of this clonotype. The chain employs TRBV27 and TRBJ2-3; D gene unclear. The CDR3 extends over 13 amino acids. Germline CDR1 MNHEY, CDR2 SMNVEV (reference sequence). V gave up 2 bases and J gave up 3 bases, with 6 bases separating them. CDR3: CASSLGLTDTQYF. DNA of the CDR3: TGTGCCAGCAGTTTAGGGCTAACAGATACGCAGTATTTT.

This chain joins TRBV5-8 and TRBJ2-1; D may be TRBD1 or TRBD2 (5 bases each). Trimming pared 5 bases from V and 2 bases from J, leaving 14 bases between. The CDR3 loop spans 15 amino acids. CDR1 and CDR2 from the germline V gene are SGHTS and YDEGEE. CDR3 sequence: CASSSRVGAYNEQFF. The CDR3 DNA sequence: TGTGCCAGCAGTTCTAGGGTGGGGGCCTACAATGAGCAGTTCTTC.

The sample holds many counts of this clonotype. The chain joins TRBV7-2 to TRBJ2-3; D gene unclear. The germline V and J ends were trimmed by 11 bases and 0 bases, with 9 bases remaining between them. The CDR3 loop spans 12 amino acids. CDR1 and CDR2 from the germline V gene are SGHTA and FQGNSA. The CDR3 sequence: CAVRLSTDTQYF. The DNA for the CDR3 is TGTGCCGTTCGACTGAGCACAGATACGCAGTATTTT.

A few counts support this clonotype. The rearrangement joins TRBV4-3 to TRBJ2-1; no clear D gene. Trimming removed 0 bases from V and 5 bases from J, with 11 bases in between. Per germline, CDR1 LGHNA and CDR2 YSLEER. This CDR3 has 15 amino acids. The CDR3 reads CASSQDRQIHNEQFF. The CDR3 region has the DNA TGCGCCAGCAGCCAAGATCGGCAGATCCACAATGAGCAGTTCTTC.

This clonotype was seen many times. The chain has TRBV12-3 or TRBV12-4 and TRBJ2-1; a weak D match, TRBD2 (7 bases). This CDR3 contains 15 residues. The germline V and J ends were trimmed by 2 bases and 5 bases, with 13 bases remaining between them. The CDR3 loop reads CASSLKGGGNNEQFF. The CDR3 DNA sequence: TGTGCCAGCAGTTTAAAGGGGGGAGGGAACAATGAGCAGTTCTTC.

This chain uses TRBV24-1 with TRBJ2-1; D is perhaps TRBD1 or TRBD2 (6 bases each). The V and J ends lost 1 base and 5 bases respectively, with 14 bases between them. CDR1 KGHDR and CDR2 SFDVKD come from the germline V gene. The CDR3 consists of 16 residues. DNA for the CDR3: TGTGCCACCAGTGATTTCAAGGGGGGCTTCAACAATGAGCAGTTCTTC. Its translation is CATSDFKGGFNNEQFF.

In its sample, this clonotype was seen a few times. The chain recombines TRBV29-1 with TRBJ1-1, with D hard to call. The V end was cut by 5 bases, the J end by 5 bases, with 9 bases between. The CDR3 contains 11 residues. Germline-derived CDR1 and CDR2 are SQVTM and ANQGSEA. The DNA of the CDR3 is TGCAGCGTTTCGTTATTGACTGAAGCTTTCTTT. Translation: CSVSLLTEAFF. The full variable domain, its missing parts supplied by reference TRBV29-1 and TRBJ1-1, is SAVISQKPSRDICQRGTSLTIQCQVDSQVTMMFWYRQQPGQSLTLIATANQGSEATYESGFVIDKFPISRPNLTFSTLTVSNMSPEDSSIYLCSVSLLTEAFFGQGTRLTVV.

This chain connects TRBV4-2 to TRBJ2-3, with 7 bases that match TRBD2. Germline CDR1 LGHNA, CDR2 YNFKEQ. Trimming took 2 bases from V and 1 from J; bases not matched to a gene: 3. The CDR3 has 15 amino acids. The CDR3 loop is CASSQRLAGTDTQYF. CDR3 DNA sequence: TGTGCCAGCAGCCAAAGGCTAGCGGGCACAGATACGCAGTATTTT.

The chain carries TRBV10-1 and TRBJ2-3; D not certain. Trimming removed 0 bases at V and 6 bases at J, with 7 bases between. Germline V gene data show CDR1 as WNHNN and CDR2 as SYGVQD (reference sequence). The CDR3 runs 13 residues. For the CDR3, the DNA is TGCGCCAGCAGTGAGTCGAATTTTGATACGCAGTATTTT. Translated, it gives CASSESNFDTQYF.

This clonotype was seen repeatedly, ten times or more. V is TRBV12-3 or TRBV12-4 and J is TRBJ1-1, with D possibly being TRBD1 (5 bases). V dropped 1 base and J dropped 3 bases, with 9 bases sitting between them. The CDR3 consists of 14 residues. The CDR3 loop is CASSLGGWDTEAFF. CDR3 bases: TGTGCCAGCAGTTTAGGGGGCTGGGACACTGAAGCTTTCTTT.

In this sample, this clonotype turned up a few times. The rearrangement uses TRBV20-1 and TRBJ1-1, with D uncertain. The CDR3 has 11 amino acids. Trimming shortened V by 3 bases and J by 3 bases, and 5 bases separated the two germline ends. The germline V gene encodes CDR1 DFQATT and CDR2 SNEGSKA (reference sequence). The CDR3 protein is CSARVYTEAFF. The CDR3 region has the DNA TGCAGTGCTAGGGTCTACACTGAAGCTTTCTTT.

This clonotype occurred a few times. The chain combines TRBV30 with TRBJ1-1; 7 bases map to TRBD1. CDR1 GTSNPN and CDR2 SVGIG come from the germline V gene (reference sequence). This CDR3 spans 13 amino acids. V lost 2 bases and J lost 1; bases outside the gene matches: 1. CDR3 DNA: TGTGCCTGGAGTCGACAGGGGAACACTGAAGCTTTCTTT. Protein: CAWSRQGNTEAFF.

This clonotype showed up just once. The chain employs TRBV10-3 and TRBJ2-3; D perhaps matches TRBD2 (5 bases). The germline gives CDR1 ENHRY, CDR2 SYGVKD. Trimming removed 0 bases from V and 0 bases from J, with 22 bases in between. This CDR3 has 20 amino acids. The CDR3 DNA reads as TGTGCCATCAGTGAGTCAAGGTCCCAGCGGCCGATTCCTAGCACAGATACGCAGTATTTT. Its translation is CAISESRSQRPIPSTDTQYF.

This clonotype was observed a few times. CDR3 amino acids: CASSLPDTDTQYF. Written as DNA, the CDR3 is TGTGCCAGCAGCTTACCGGACACAGATACGCAGTATTTT. V and J are TRBV5-6 and TRBJ2-3; D remains ambiguous. Germline V gene data show CDR1 as SGHDT and CDR2 as YYEEEE. The CDR3 is 13 amino acids. The V and J ends lost 2 bases and 2 bases respectively, with 6 bases between them.

This rearrangement joins TRBV27 to TRBJ2-3; 9 nucleotides align to TRBD2. The V segment lost 3 bases and the J segment 6 bases; nucleotides outside the gene matches: 10. This CDR3 has 16 residues. CDR1 is MNHEY and CDR2 is SMNVEV in the germline V gene (reference sequence). As DNA, the CDR3 is TGTGCCAGCAGTTTGGTTCCGAGCGGGGGGTCGGATACGCAGTATTTT. Protein product: CASSLVPSGGSDTQYF.